Below, 2 T cell receptor beta chains from the same sample are listed, as sequenced in a study of blood T cells in healthy people across ages. Primed by a sample-barcoded 5' primer and a J-beta primer mix, a second PCR proceeded for about 6 to 12 cycles. Via MiXCR, TCRdb re-called the 5' RACE reads, giving one row per CDR3 protein. The sample carries 600,000 to 1,000,000 distinct CDR3 sequences, nearly 60% recorded once. The sequencing sample was made of blood. These receptors were obtained from a man younger than 40 in good health.

This sequence joins TRBV20-1 and TRBJ1-4; 8 bases agree with TRBD1. The CDR3 length is 14 residues. Trimming cost V 5 bases and J 4 bases; bases outside gene matches: 6. Germline V gene lookup returns CDR1 DFQATT and CDR2 SNEGSKA (reference sequence). For the CDR3, the DNA is TGCAGTGCTGCCCCAGGGGGCTATAATGAAAAACTGTTTTTT. This gives the protein CSAAPGGYNEKLFF.

The rearrangement joins TRBV5-6 to TRBJ2-1; D is unresolved. V was clipped by 4 bases and J by 0 bases, with 14 bases between them. Per germline, CDR1 SGHDT and CDR2 YYEEEE. The CDR3 totals 16 residues. As DNA, the CDR3 is TGTGCCAGCAGCATGCAGGTGGTCTCCTCCTACAATGAGCAGTTCTTC. Its protein product is CASSMQVVSSYNEQFF.